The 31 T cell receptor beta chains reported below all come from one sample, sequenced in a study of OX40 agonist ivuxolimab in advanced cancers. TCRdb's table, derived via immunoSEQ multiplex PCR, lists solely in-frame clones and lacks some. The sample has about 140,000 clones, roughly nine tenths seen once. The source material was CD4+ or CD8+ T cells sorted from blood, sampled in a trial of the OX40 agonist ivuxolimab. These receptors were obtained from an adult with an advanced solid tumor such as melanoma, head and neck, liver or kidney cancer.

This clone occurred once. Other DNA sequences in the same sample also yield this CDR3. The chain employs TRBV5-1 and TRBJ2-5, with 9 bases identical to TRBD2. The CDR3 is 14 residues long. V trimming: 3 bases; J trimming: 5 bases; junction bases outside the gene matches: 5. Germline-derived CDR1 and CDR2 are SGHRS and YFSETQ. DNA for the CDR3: TGCGCCAGCAGCTCTGCGGGAGGGCAGGAGACCCAGTACTTC. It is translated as CASSSAGGQETQYF.

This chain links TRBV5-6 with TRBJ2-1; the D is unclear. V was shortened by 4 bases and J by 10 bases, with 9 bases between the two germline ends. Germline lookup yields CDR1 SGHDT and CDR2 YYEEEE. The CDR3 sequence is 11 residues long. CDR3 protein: CASSLLREQFF. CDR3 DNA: TGTGCCAGCAGCCTTCTTCGGGAGCAGTTCTTC. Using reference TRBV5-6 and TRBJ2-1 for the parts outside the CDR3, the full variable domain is DAGVTQSPTHLIKTRGQQVTLRCSPKSGHDTVSWYQQALGQGPQFIFQYYEEEERQRGNFPDRFSGHQFPNYSSELNVNALLLGDSALYLCASSLLREQFFGPGTRLTVL.

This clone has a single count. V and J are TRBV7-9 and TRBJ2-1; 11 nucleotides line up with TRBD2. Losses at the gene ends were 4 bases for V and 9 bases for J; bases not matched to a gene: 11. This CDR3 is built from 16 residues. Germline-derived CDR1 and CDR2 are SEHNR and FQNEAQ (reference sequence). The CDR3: CASSSLTSGSRSEQFF. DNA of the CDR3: TGTGCCAGCAGCTCCCTAACTAGCGGGAGTAGGAGTGAGCAGTTCTTC.

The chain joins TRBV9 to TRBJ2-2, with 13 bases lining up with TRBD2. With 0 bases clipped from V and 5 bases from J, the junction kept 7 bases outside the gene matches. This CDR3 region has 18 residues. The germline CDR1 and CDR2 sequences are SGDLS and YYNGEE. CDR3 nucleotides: TGTGCCAGCAGCGTAGGACTAGCGGGAGGCTTAGGGACCGGGGAGCTGTTTTTT. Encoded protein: CASSVGLAGGLGTGELFF.

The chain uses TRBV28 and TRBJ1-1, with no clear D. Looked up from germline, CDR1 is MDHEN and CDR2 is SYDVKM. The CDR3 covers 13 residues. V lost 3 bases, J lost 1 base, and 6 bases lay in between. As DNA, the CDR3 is TGTGCCAGCAGTTTGGTAGAGAACACTGAAGCTTTCTTT. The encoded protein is CASSLVENTEAFF.

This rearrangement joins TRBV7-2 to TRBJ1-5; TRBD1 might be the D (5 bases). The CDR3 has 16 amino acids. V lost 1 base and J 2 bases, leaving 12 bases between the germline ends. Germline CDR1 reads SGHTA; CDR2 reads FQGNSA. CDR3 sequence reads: CASSLGRGMGNQPQHF. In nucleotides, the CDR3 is TGTGCCAGCAGCTTAGGAAGGGGAATGGGCAATCAGCCCCAGCATTTT.

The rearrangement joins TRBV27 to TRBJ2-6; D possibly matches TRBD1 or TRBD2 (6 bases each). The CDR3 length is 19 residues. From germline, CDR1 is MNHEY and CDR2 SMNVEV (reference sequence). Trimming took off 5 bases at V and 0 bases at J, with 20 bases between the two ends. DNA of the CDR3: TGTGCCAGCAGTACTCTAAGGGGGGACATTTTCTCTGGGGCCAACGTCCTGACTTTC. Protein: CASSTLRGDIFSGANVLTF.

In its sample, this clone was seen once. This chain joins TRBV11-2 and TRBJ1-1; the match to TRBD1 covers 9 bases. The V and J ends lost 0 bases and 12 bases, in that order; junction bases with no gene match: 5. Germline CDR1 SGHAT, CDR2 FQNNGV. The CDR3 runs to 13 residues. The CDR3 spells CASSLEQGATSFF. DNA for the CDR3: TGTGCCAGCAGCTTAGAACAGGGGGCTACTTCTTTCTTT.

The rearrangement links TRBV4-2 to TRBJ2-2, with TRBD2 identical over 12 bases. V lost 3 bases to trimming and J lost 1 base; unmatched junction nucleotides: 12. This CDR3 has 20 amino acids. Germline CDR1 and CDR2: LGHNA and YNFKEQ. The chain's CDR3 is CASSHPGRGLAGQNTGELFF. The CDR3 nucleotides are TGTGCCAGCAGCCACCCCGGGAGGGGACTAGCGGGTCAGAACACCGGGGAGCTGTTTTTT.

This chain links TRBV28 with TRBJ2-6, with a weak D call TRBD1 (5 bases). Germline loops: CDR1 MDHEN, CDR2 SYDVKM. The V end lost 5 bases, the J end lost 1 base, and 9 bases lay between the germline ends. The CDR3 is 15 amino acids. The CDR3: CASSISGSGANVLTF. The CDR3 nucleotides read TGTGCCAGCAGTATATCAGGGTCTGGGGCCAACGTCCTGACTTTC.

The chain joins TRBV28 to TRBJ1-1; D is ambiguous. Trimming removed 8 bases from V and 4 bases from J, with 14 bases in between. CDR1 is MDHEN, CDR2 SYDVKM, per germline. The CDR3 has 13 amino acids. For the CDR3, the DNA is TGTGCCAGCCAGACTCCTTTGGGCACTGAAGCTTTCTTT. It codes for CASQTPLGTEAFF.

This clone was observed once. The CDR3 DNA reads as TGTGCCAGCAGCTACGGACAGAACTATGGCTACACCTTC. This encodes CASSYGQNYGYTF. V is TRBV28 and J is TRBJ1-2; possibly TRBD1 for D (6 bases). In germline, CDR1 is MDHEN, CDR2 SYDVKM. The germline V and J ends were trimmed by 6 bases and 2 bases, with 10 bases remaining between them. This CDR3 has 13 amino acids.

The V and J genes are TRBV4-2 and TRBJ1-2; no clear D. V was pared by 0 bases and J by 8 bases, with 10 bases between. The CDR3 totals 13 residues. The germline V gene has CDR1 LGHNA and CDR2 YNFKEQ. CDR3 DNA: TGTGCCAGCAGCCAAGAATTGGGGAACGGCTACACCTTC. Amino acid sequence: CASSQELGNGYTF.

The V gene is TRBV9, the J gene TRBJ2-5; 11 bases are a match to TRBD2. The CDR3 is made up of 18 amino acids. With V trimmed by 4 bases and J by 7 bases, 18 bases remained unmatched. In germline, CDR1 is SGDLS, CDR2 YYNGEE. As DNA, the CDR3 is TGTGCCAGCAGCTCAAGAATGACGCTAGCGGGAGGCTTAGGGACCCAGTACTTC. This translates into CASSSRMTLAGGLGTQYF.

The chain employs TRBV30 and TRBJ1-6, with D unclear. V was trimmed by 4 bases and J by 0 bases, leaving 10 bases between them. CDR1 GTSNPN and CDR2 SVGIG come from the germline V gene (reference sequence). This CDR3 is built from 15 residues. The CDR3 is CAWTLGFSYNSPLHF. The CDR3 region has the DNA TGTGCCTGGACTCTCGGGTTCTCCTATAATTCACCCCTCCACTTT. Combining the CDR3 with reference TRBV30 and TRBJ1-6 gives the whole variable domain SQTIHQWPATLVQPVGSPLSLECTVEGTSNPNLYWYRQAAGRGLQLLFYSVGIGQISSEVPQNLSASRPQDRQFILSSKKLLLSDSGFYLCAWTLGFSYNSPLHFGNGTRLTVT.

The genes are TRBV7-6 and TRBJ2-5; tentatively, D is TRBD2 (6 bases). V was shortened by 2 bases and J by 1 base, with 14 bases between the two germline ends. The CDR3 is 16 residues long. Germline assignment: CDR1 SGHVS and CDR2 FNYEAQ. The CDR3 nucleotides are TGTGCCAGCAGCTTAACTTCGGGAGCCCGCCAAGAGACCCAGTACTTC. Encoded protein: CASSLTSGARQETQYF.

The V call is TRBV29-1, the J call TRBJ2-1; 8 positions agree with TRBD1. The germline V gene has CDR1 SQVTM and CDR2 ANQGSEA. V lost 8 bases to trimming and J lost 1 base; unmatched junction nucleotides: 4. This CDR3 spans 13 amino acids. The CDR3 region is CSSRTGSYNEQFF. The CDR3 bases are TGCAGCAGCCGGACAGGGTCCTACAATGAGCAGTTCTTC.

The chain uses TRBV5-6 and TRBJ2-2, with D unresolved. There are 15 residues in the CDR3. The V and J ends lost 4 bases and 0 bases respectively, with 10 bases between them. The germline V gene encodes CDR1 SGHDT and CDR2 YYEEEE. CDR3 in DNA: TGTGCCAGCAGCCGACCGAAGACGAACACCGGGGAGCTGTTTTTT. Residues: CASSRPKTNTGELFF.

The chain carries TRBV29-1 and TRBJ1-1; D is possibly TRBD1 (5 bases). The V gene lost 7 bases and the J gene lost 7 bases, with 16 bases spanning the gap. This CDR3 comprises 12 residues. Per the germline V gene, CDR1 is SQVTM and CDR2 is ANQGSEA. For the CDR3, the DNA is TGCAGCGGGTGGGAGGGGATGAGTGAAGCTTTCTTT. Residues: CSGWEGMSEAFF.

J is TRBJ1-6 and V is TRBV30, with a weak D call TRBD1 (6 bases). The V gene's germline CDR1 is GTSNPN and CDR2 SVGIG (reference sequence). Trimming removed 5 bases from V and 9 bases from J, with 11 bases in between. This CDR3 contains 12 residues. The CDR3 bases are TGTGCCTGGGGTCGGACAGTTTCACCCCTCCACTTT. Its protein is CAWGRTVSPLHF.

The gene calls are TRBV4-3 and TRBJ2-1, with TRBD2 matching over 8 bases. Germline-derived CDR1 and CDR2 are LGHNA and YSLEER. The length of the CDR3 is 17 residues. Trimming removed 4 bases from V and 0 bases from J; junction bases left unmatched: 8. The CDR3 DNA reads TGCGCCAGCAGCCTTATAACGAGCGGGAGCTCCTACAATGAGCAGTTCTTC. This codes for CASSLITSGSSYNEQFF.

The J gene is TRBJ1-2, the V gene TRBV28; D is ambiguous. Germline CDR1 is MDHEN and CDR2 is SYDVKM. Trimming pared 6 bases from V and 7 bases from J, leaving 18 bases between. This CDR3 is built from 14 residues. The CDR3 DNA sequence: TGTGCCAGCAGACTAATCCCGGGAGCGGTTGGCTACACCTTC. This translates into CASRLIPGAVGYTF.

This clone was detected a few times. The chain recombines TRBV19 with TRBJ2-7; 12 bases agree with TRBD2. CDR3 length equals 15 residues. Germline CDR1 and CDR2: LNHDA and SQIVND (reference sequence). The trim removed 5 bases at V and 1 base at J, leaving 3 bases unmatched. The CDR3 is CASSVGLAGSYEQYF. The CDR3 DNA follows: TGTGCCAGTAGTGTCGGACTAGCGGGATCCTACGAGCAGTACTTC.

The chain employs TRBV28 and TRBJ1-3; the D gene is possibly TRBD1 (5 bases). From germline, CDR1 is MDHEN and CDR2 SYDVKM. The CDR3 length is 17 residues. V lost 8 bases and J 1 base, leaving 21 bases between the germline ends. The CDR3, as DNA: TGTGCCAGCGGCCTAAGAACAGGCGACACTTCTGGAAACACCATATATTTT. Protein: CASGLRTGDTSGNTIYF.

CDR3 residues: CASSQPTGASNYGYTF. The CDR3 region has the DNA TGCGCCAGCAGCCAACCCACAGGAGCCTCTAACTATGGCTACACCTTC. The chain employs TRBV4-1 and TRBJ1-2; D may be TRBD1 (5 bases). The length of the CDR3 is 16 residues. The germline gives CDR1 MGHRA, CDR2 YSYEKL. V lost 2 bases and J 0 bases, leaving 13 bases between the germline ends.

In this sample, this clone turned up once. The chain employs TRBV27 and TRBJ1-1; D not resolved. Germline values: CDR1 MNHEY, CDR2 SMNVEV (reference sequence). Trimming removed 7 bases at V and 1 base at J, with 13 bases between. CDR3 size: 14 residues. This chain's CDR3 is CASTPQLGNTEAFF. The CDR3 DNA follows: TGTGCCAGCACCCCGCAATTGGGGAACACTGAAGCTTTCTTT.

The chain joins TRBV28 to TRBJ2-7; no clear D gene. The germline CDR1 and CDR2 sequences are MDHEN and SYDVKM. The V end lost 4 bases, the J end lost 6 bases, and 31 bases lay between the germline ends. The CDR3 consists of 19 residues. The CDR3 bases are TGTGCCAGCAGTTCAGTAGCAGAGCCCCGGGCGTTTAGACTCCTCGAGCAGTACTTC. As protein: CASSSVAEPRAFRLLEQYF.

CDR3 nucleotides: TGTGCCAGCAGTGACCAGCGTGGGTACCCAGATACGCAGTATTTT. Translation: CASSDQRGYPDTQYF. V is TRBV2 and J is TRBJ2-3; no definite D call. From germline, CDR1 is SNHLY and CDR2 FYNNEI. This CDR3 contains 15 residues. Trimming shortened V by 3 bases and J by 4 bases, and 14 bases separated the two germline ends.

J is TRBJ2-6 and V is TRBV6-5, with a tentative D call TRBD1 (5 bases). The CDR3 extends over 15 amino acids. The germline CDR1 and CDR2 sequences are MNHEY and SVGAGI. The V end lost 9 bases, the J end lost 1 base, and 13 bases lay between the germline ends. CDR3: CASSSGFSGANVLTF. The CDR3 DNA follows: TGTGCCAGTTCTTCAGGGTTTTCTGGGGCCAACGTCCTGACTTTC.

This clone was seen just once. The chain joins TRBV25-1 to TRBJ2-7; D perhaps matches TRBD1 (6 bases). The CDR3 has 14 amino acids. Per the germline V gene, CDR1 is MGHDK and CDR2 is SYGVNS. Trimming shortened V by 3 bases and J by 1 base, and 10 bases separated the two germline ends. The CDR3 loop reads CASSEFQGSYEQYF. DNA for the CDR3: TGTGCCAGCAGTGAGTTCCAGGGGTCCTACGAGCAGTACTTC.

The CDR3 loop reads CASSPSITPGQGLLGYTF. The CDR3 coding sequence is TGTGCCAGCAGCCCCTCCATTACTCCGGGACAGGGATTACTCGGCTACACCTTC. The V gene is TRBV14, the J gene TRBJ1-2; TRBD1 aligns across 9 bases. Germline V CDR1 and CDR2: SGHDN, FVKESK. V shed 4 bases and J 8 bases; nucleotides not matched to a gene: 20. The CDR3 is made up of 18 amino acids.